Below are 27 T cell receptor beta chains sequenced from a single sample in a study of blood T cell repertoires in COVID-19. Profiling relied on immunoSEQ multiplex PCR, and the TCRdb table lists in-frame clones only, not all of them. The sample includes 150,000 or so clones, around 82% of them seen just once. The sequencing sample was made of peripheral blood. The source is a man aged 55-75 years with active or convalescent COVID-19.

V usage is TRBV10-3 and J usage is TRBJ2-1; TRBD2 aligns across 14 bases. CDR1 ENHRY and CDR2 SYGVKD come from the germline V gene. This CDR3 is 18 amino acids long. Trimming removed 8 bases from V and 5 bases from J; junction bases left unmatched: 14. This chain's CDR3 is CAIAFEGLAGGRNNEQFF. CDR3 DNA sequence: TGTGCCATCGCATTTGAAGGACTAGCGGGGGGCCGGAACAATGAGCAGTTCTTC.

V is TRBV3-1 (or the pseudogene TRBV3-2) and J is TRBJ1-2; D perhaps matches TRBD1 (6 bases). This CDR3 comprises 14 residues. V dropped 4 bases and J dropped 4 bases, with 13 bases sitting between them. Germline V gene data show CDR1 as LGHDT and CDR2 as YNNKEL (reference sequence). CDR3 amino acids: CASSRRTETYGYTF. The CDR3 DNA reads TGTGCCAGCAGCCGAAGGACAGAAACCTATGGCTACACCTTC.

This chain joins TRBV5-4 and TRBJ1-6, with no clear D. Germline V gene sequence: CDR1 SGHNT, CDR2 YYREEE (reference sequence). Trimming stripped 0 bases from V and 5 bases from J, with 24 bases between. The CDR3 loop spans 20 amino acids. CDR3 nucleotide sequence: TGTGCCAGCAGCTTGGAGGCGCCTTTCGCGGGGAGGACGGATAATTCACCCCTCCACTTT. It translates to CASSLEAPFAGRTDNSPLHF.

This clone was seen a few times. The chain employs TRBV28 and TRBJ1-6, with D perhaps matching TRBD1 (6 bases). CDR3 length: 19 residues. In germline, CDR1 is MDHEN, CDR2 SYDVKM. The V and J ends lost 6 bases and 8 bases respectively, with 29 bases between them. The CDR3 coding sequence is TGTGCCAGCAGCCGCCCCACAGGGATCTATCTCCTATCTGATTCACCCCTCCACTTT. It yields the protein CASSRPTGIYLLSDSPLHF.

The V and J genes are TRBV10-3 and TRBJ2-5; 7 bases fit TRBD1. The CDR3 runs 16 residues. The trim removed 3 bases at V and 2 bases at J, leaving 9 bases unmatched. Per the germline V gene, CDR1 is ENHRY and CDR2 is SYGVKD. CDR3 protein: CAISDRGGKEQETQYF. As DNA, the CDR3 is TGTGCCATCAGTGATAGAGGGGGCAAAGAACAAGAGACCCAGTACTTC.

This clone was detected only a few times. This chain connects TRBV15 to TRBJ2-7; 7 bases map to TRBD1. From germline, CDR1 is LNHNV and CDR2 YYDKDF (reference sequence). V trimming: 4 bases; J trimming: 2 bases; junction bases outside the gene matches: 5. The CDR3 runs 14 residues. DNA for the CDR3: TGTGCCACCAGCAAACTACAGGGGACCTACGAGCAGTACTTC. Its protein product is CATSKLQGTYEQYF. Combining the CDR3 with reference TRBV15 and TRBJ2-7 gives the whole variable domain DAMVIQNPRYQVTQFGKPVTLSCSQTLNHNVMYWYQQKSSQAPKLLFHYYDKDFNNEADTPDNFQSRRPNTSFCFLDIRSPGLGDTAMYLCATSKLQGTYEQYFGPGTRLTVT.

V usage is TRBV6-5 and J usage is TRBJ1-2, with D hard to call. From germline, CDR1 is MNHEY and CDR2 SVGAGI. The CDR3 runs to 15 residues. V was shortened by 8 bases and J by 3 bases, with 19 bases between the two germline ends. The CDR3 spells CASRGLGQDHYGYTF. As DNA, the CDR3 is TGTGCCAGCCGAGGGCTCGGGCAGGACCACTATGGCTACACCTTC.

The chain couples TRBV27 to TRBJ2-2, with D unresolved. The V gene lost 5 bases and the J gene lost 6 bases, with 7 bases spanning the gap. The CDR3 is made up of 12 amino acids. Germline V gives CDR1 MNHEY, CDR2 SMNVEV (reference sequence). DNA of the CDR3: TGTGCCAGCAGTCTCCTCGCCGGGGAGCTGTTTTTT. Protein product: CASSLLAGELFF.

This clone was counted once. The chain uses TRBV18 and TRBJ1-2, with D maybe TRBD1 (5 bases). CDR1 and CDR2 (germline): KGHSH, LQKENI. V lost 3 bases, J lost 7 bases, and 12 bases lay in between. This CDR3 spans 13 amino acids. The CDR3 DNA reads as TGTGCCAGCTCACCCCCCGGCGACAGTGGCTACACCTTC. The encoded protein is CASSPPGDSGYTF.

The chain carries TRBV12-3 or TRBV12-4 and TRBJ1-5; D call uncertain. V was clipped by 8 bases and J by 5 bases, with 10 bases between them. The CDR3 length is 12 residues. CDR3: CASSLGDQPQHF. The CDR3 region has the DNA TGTGCCAGCTCCCTCGGGGATCAGCCCCAGCATTTT.

A single count supports this clone. The chain combines TRBV7-3 with TRBJ2-1; 11 bases fit TRBD1. With V trimmed by 3 bases and J by 7 bases, 2 bases remained unmatched. This CDR3 spans 14 amino acids. The germline gives CDR1 SGHTA, CDR2 FQGTGA. The CDR3: CASSLGTGGNEQFF. In DNA, the CDR3 is TGTGCCAGCAGCTTGGGGACAGGGGGTAATGAGCAGTTCTTC.

V and J are TRBV10-3 and TRBJ1-1; possibly TRBD1 for D (5 bases). The germline CDR1 and CDR2 sequences are ENHRY and SYGVKD. The length of the CDR3 is 16 residues. The V end lost 0 bases, the J end lost 8 bases, and 19 bases lay between the germline ends. The CDR3 loop is CAISESFGSGIPEAFF. CDR3 in DNA: TGTGCCATCAGTGAGTCTTTCGGGTCAGGGATCCCCGAAGCTTTCTTT.

This clone has only one observation. The chain joins TRBV19 to TRBJ2-7; D is unresolved. Germline assignment: CDR1 LNHDA and CDR2 SQIVND (reference sequence). V lost 4 bases, J lost 4 bases, and 11 bases lay in between. The CDR3 has 13 residues. This chain's CDR3 is CASSTGNIYEQYF. For the CDR3, the DNA is TGTGCCAGTAGTACAGGCAACATATACGAGCAGTACTTC.

The chain joins TRBV5-5 to TRBJ2-2; a possible D gene is TRBD1 (6 bases). There are 15 residues in the CDR3. Trimming stripped 2 bases from V and 4 bases from J, with 12 bases between. Germline assignment: CDR1 SGHKS and CDR2 YYEKEE (reference sequence). The CDR3 sequence: CASSFTGLGTGELFF. In nucleotides, the CDR3 is TGTGCCAGCAGCTTTACAGGGTTGGGCACCGGGGAGCTGTTTTTT. The entire variable domain, with the rest obtained from reference TRBV5-5 and TRBJ2-2, is as follows: DAGVTQSPTHLIKTRGQQVTLRCSPISGHKSVSWYQQVLGQGPQFIFQYYEKEERGRGNFPDRFSARQFPNYSSELNVNALLLGDSALYLCASSFTGLGTGELFFGEGSRLTVL.

This clone occurred a few times. CDR3 bases: TGTGCCAGCAGTTCCGGGACTGATGAAAAACTGTTTTTT. As protein: CASSSGTDEKLFF. The chain combines TRBV3-1 (or the pseudogene TRBV3-2) with TRBJ1-4; D is perhaps TRBD1 (5 bases). V gave up 6 bases and J gave up 6 bases, with 11 bases separating them. The CDR3 totals 13 residues. The germline CDR1 and CDR2 sequences are LGHDT and YNNKEL (reference sequence).

This sequence joins TRBV19 and TRBJ1-1; the match to TRBD1 covers 7 bases. This CDR3 region has 14 residues. V was pared by 3 bases and J by 8 bases, with 9 bases of the junction left unmatched. Looked up from germline, CDR1 is LNHDA and CDR2 is SQIVND (reference sequence). CDR3 nucleotides: TGTGCCAGTAGTATCGGAGACAGGGAAGAGGAAGCTTTCTTT. Translating it yields CASSIGDREEEAFF. Looking up the rest from reference TRBV19 and TRBJ1-1 gives the full variable domain: DGGITQSPKYLFRKEGQNVTLSCEQNLNHDAMYWYRQDPGQGLRLIYYSQIVNDFQKGDIAEGYSVSREKKESFPLTVTSAQKNPTAFYLCASSIGDREEEAFFGQGTRLTVV.

This clone was counted a single time. The V and J genes are TRBV3-1 (or the pseudogene TRBV3-2) and TRBJ2-5, with D perhaps TRBD2 (6 bases). V lost 3 bases to trimming and J lost 4 bases, with 15 bases between them. The CDR3 consists of 15 residues. Germline-derived CDR1 and CDR2 are LGHDT and YNNKEL (reference sequence). In DNA, the CDR3 is TGTGCCAGCAGCCAGCCTAGCGTTTGGGGAGAGACCCAGTACTTC. Amino acid sequence: CASSQPSVWGETQYF.

The chain links TRBV11-1 to TRBJ2-1; D is undetermined. V lost 1 base, J lost 3 bases, and 10 bases lay in between. The CDR3 spans 15 residues. Germline CDR1 SGHAT, CDR2 FQDESV (reference sequence). The CDR3 sequence: CASSLVPTYYNEQFF. CDR3 coding DNA: TGTGCCAGCAGCTTAGTCCCGACTTACTACAATGAGCAGTTCTTC.

This clone was observed a single time. The chain joins TRBV28 to TRBJ2-6; D unclear. This CDR3 is 15 amino acids long. Germline CDR1 MDHEN, CDR2 SYDVKM. The ends were cut back, 8 bases at V and 3 bases at J, with 14 bases in the middle. The CDR3 here is CASFTASVGANVLTF. The CDR3 DNA is TGTGCCAGCTTCACAGCCTCTGTTGGGGCCAACGTCCTGACTTTC.

V usage is TRBV5-4 and J usage is TRBJ1-5, with TRBD1 matching 8 bases. Germline assignment: CDR1 SGHNT and CDR2 YYREEE (reference sequence). The V segment lost 0 bases and the J segment 0 bases; nucleotides outside the gene matches: 2. This CDR3 has 16 residues. The CDR3 region is CASSLGGQGSNQPQHF. The CDR3 DNA reads as TGTGCCAGCAGCTTGGGAGGACAGGGTAGCAATCAGCCCCAGCATTTT.

The chain carries TRBV9 and TRBJ2-5, with D perhaps TRBD2 (6 bases). Trimming pared 0 bases from V and 5 bases from J, leaving 14 bases between. The V gene's germline CDR1 is SGDLS and CDR2 YYNGEE. This CDR3 region has 15 residues. CDR3 sequence reads: CASSVGLGDVETQYF. DNA of the CDR3: TGTGCCAGCAGCGTAGGACTAGGGGATGTGGAGACCCAGTACTTC.

The V call is TRBV11-2, the J call TRBJ2-1; 8 bases align to TRBD1. The V gene's germline CDR1 is SGHAT and CDR2 FQNNGV. There are 14 residues in the CDR3. V lost 6 bases, J lost 7 bases, and 8 bases stayed unmatched. CDR3 residues: CASSYRTGKNEQFF. The CDR3 DNA is TGTGCCAGCAGTTACCGGACAGGGAAGAATGAGCAGTTCTTC.

This chain uses TRBV5-1 with TRBJ1-4; TRBD1 agrees at 8 bases. V trimming: 5 bases; J trimming: 0 bases; junction bases outside the gene matches: 0. The CDR3 loop spans 14 amino acids. Germline-derived CDR1 and CDR2 are SGHRS and YFSETQ. The CDR3 protein is CASRQGATNEKLFF. In DNA, the CDR3 is TGCGCCAGCAGACAGGGGGCAACTAATGAAAAACTGTTTTTT.

V usage is TRBV7-9 and J usage is TRBJ1-6; D is perhaps TRBD1 (5 bases). V shed 9 bases and J shed 6 bases, with 24 bases lying between them. This CDR3 has 17 amino acids. Germline CDR1 reads SEHNR; CDR2 reads FQNEAQ (reference sequence). CDR3 protein: CARCTRSGVSGNSPLHF. The CDR3, as DNA: TGTGCCAGGTGTACCCGATCGGGGGTTTCAGGTAATTCACCCCTCCACTTT.

The rearrangement joins TRBV14 to TRBJ2-7; TRBD1 agrees at 7 bases. Germline CDR1 SGHDN, CDR2 FVKESK. V lost 0 bases, J lost 3 bases, and 5 bases stayed unmatched. This CDR3 contains 15 residues. The CDR3 protein is CASSQETGMGYEQYF. As DNA, the CDR3 is TGTGCCAGCAGCCAAGAGACAGGGATGGGCTACGAGCAGTACTTC.

J is TRBJ2-1 and V is TRBV14; weak D call: TRBD2 (5 bases). Germline CDR1 SGHDN, CDR2 FVKESK. Trimming left V 4 bases short and J 6 bases short, with 10 bases between. This CDR3 has 13 residues. CDR3 sequence (DNA): TGTGCCAGCAGCCCGAGGGTGGGCAATGAGCAGTTCTTC. Protein sequence: CASSPRVGNEQFF.

J is TRBJ2-1 and V is TRBV3-1 (or the pseudogene TRBV3-2), with TRBD2 identical over 9 bases. The V and J ends lost 0 bases and 3 bases, in that order; junction bases with no gene match: 6. The CDR3 is made up of 17 amino acids. Germline CDR1 reads LGHDT; CDR2 reads YNNKEL (reference sequence). The CDR3 spells CASSQDSPSGVYNEQFF. The DNA of the CDR3 is TGTGCCAGCAGCCAAGACTCCCCTAGCGGGGTCTACAATGAGCAGTTCTTC.